This T cell receptor (beta chain) came from a study of beta chain features in type 1 diabetes (dated by TCRdb to the late 2010s). About the full investigation: Mean age, gender distribution, total cell number and subset yield were not different between patients and healthy donors. The study compared the TCRB repertoires of sorted circulating CD4+ T cell subsets in recently diagnosed type 1 diabetes patients with those in matched healthy donors. A total of roughly 99 million sorted cells were examined across all samples, and the number of cells per subset was strongly correlated with RNA yield. Regulatory and stem cell-like memory subsets were obtained from only 8 patients and about 8 healthy donors, while naive and central memory subsets were obtained from all 30 or so donors.

Study-wide conclusions, independent of this receptor: In all four CD4+ subsets, TCRB CDR3 length was moderately but significantly shorter in type 1 diabetes patients. Sequencing cDNA rather than genomic DNA could over-represent highly expressing activated cells, although activation and CD3 levels did not differ between groups. PCR might favor shorter templates, but patient and control samples were amplified and corrected together, so any skew would affect both groups equally. At VDJ recombination sites, type 1 diabetes patients had fewer insertions and more deleted nucleotides, which implies abnormalities in thymic rearrangement. HLA sub-analyses involved small numbers of individuals, so any influence of HLA type on TCRB rearrangement remained unresolved. The naive, central memory and regulatory TCRB repertoires appeared to resemble one another more closely among patients than among healthy donors.

All of the isolated RNA was reverse transcribed with the High Capacity cDNA Reverse Transcription Kit, so expressed TCRB transcripts were sequenced. Deep immunoSEQ sequencing was applied to naive, central memory and regulatory T cell samples, giving an average of about 3.4 million total reads per sample. Sorted cells were lysed in RLT buffer and RNA was extracted with DNase-treated RNeasy Micro or Mini kits, depending on cell number. To prevent cross-contamination, each cell subset was processed individually, whereas patient and healthy donor samples were processed jointly. The immunoSEQ multiplex PCR was used to amplify TCRB sequences from cDNA, generating 87-bp fragments that spanned the CDR3 region. Amplicons were sequenced on the Illumina HiSeq platform. In the source study's methods: PCR bias was computationally corrected using synthetic template baselines, reads within Hamming distance 2 were collapsed, and singletons that could not be merged were discarded. Reads were aligned against IMGT to assign V, D and J genes, CDR3 length and insertions or deletions at six rearrangement sites. Within each subset, clonotype counts were normalized to sorted cell number, and only after that were true diversity and Gini coefficients computed with the tcR R package. Repertoire sharing was quantified using the overlap coefficient calculated on TCRB nucleotide sequences. The table was pulled from immuneACCESS by TCRdb, which kept in-frame rearrangements only. Such tables lose some clones; where checked, under half of the loss comes from unresolved V genes, and the rest has no known cause. The DNA was the basis for D and trimming; V, J and clone size are from that table. The sample contains 150,000 to 160,000 clones, around 10% of them found a single time. About 1.9% of the sample is taken by the ten largest.

Germline trimming: 4 bases from V, 5 bases from J; junction bases outside gene matches: 5. The CDR1 and CDR2 encoded by the germline V gene are SGHDN and FVKESK. Measured from the cysteine to the phenylalanine, the CDR3 is 16 residues long. Only the CDR3 region is kept as DNA, spanning 48 bases read in frame from base 1. A remark on this clone: There is no known antigen for this receptor. No qualities accompany the bases; no much larger clone lies one base away.

A single peripheral blood draw of around 0.11 L on average was collected from each donor into heparinised tubes. A BD FACSAria II and a panel including CD45RO, CCR7, CD25, CD127, CD95 and CD27 were used to sort naive, central memory, regulatory and stem cell-like memory CD4+ T cells. Every sorted population had a purity above 95%. PBMCs were separated immediately by Lymphoprep density gradient centrifugation and were stained directly, without being cultured. So that batch effects would be minimized, each experiment stained and sorted samples in pairs, pairing one healthy donor with one patient. The V and J segments used are TRBV14 and TRBJ1-6; 10 central bases correspond to TRBD1. Sample: central memory CD4+ T cells from blood. The source of this sequence is a man younger than 35 in good health. The CDR3 here reads CASSPLGTGDNSPLHF. Read as DNA, the sequence is TGTGCCAGCAGCCCCCTTGGGACAGGGGATAATTCACCCCTCCACTTT.